This TCR beta chain is from a study of regulatory T cells in long-lasting Graves disease. Arm-PCR of CDR3 regions and iRepertoire HTBI primers were used to build TCR beta libraries. In TCRdb, the multiplex PCR reads were re-called with MiXCR into one record per CDR3 protein. The sample gives around 460,000 distinct CDR3 sequences, roughly a fifth of which show up once; about 7% is in the top ten. Note on this clonotype: Its antigen is still unknown.

Germline V gene lookup returns CDR1 SGHTA and CDR2 FQGNSA. The CDR3 runs 13 residues. V was shortened by 4 bases and J by 7 bases, with 11 bases between the two germline ends. Study conclusions and caveats: Newly diagnosed disease favored TRBV20-1 and TRBJ2-1 over persistent disease.

Noted time point: persistent/refractory GD, antithyroid drugs over 5 years with positive TRAb. TCR sequences were obtained from RNA taken from PBMCs. The chain uses TRBV7-2 and TRBJ2-1; D remains ambiguous. The input for sequencing was peripheral blood mononuclear cells (PBMCs), taken when the disease was refractory, from a patient treated with antithyroid drugs. The source of this sequence is a female donor with Graves disease. The CDR3 coding sequence is TGTGCCAGCAGCTCAGAGGTACAGAATGAGCAGTTCTTC. Its translation: CASSSEVQNEQFF. The entire variable domain, with the rest obtained from reference TRBV7-2 and TRBJ2-1, is as follows: GAGVSQSPSNKVTEKGKDVELRCDPISGHTALYWYRQSLGQGLEFLIYFQGNSAPDKSGLPSDRFSAERTGGSVSTLTIQRTQQEDSAVYLCASSSEVQNEQFFGPGTRLTVL.